This TCR beta chain came from a study of blood T cell repertoires in COVID-19. Study-wide context: Samples taken during acute and convalescent COVID-19 were collected in the United States, Italy and Spain. Sources were T cells, B-cell-depleted T cells, or PBMCs; the material itself was cDNA or gDNA.

Original analysis: Scientists estimated how many nucleated cells there were by amplifying reference gene primers. The protocol was immunoSEQ multiplex PCR, while the TCRdb copy is restricted to in-frame clones and leaves out a portion. That table furnishes V, J and clone size, whereas the DNA furnished D and trimming. Among roughly 300,000 clones listed, around 90% were seen once. While infection was still active, Seattle patients were enrolled and then followed longitudinally. This clonotype was obtained from a woman aged 25 to 39 with COVID-19, enrolled during active disease. The sample consisted of peripheral blood.

CDR3 sequence (DNA): TGTGCCAGCAGCGTCCGCGGGGGACACCCGGCCGCTTTCTTT. Translation gives CASSVRGGHPAAFF. The chain couples TRBV5-4 to TRBJ1-1; the D gene is possibly TRBD1 (6 bases). This CDR3 spans 14 amino acids. Germline-derived CDR1 and CDR2 are SGHNT and YYREEE (reference sequence). Trimming removed 4 bases from V and 11 bases from J, with 21 bases in between.